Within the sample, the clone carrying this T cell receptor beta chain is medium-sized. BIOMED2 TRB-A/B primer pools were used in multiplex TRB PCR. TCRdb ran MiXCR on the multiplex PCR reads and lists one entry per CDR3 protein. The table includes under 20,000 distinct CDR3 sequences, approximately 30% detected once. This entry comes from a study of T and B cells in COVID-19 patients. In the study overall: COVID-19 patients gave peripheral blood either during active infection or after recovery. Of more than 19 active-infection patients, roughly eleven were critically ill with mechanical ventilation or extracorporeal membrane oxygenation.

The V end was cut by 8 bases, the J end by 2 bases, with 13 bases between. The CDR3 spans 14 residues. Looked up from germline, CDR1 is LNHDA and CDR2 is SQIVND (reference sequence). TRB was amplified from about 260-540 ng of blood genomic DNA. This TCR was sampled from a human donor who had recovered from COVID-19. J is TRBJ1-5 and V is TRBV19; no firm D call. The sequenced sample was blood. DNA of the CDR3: TGTGCCAGTGCCTGGACTGAAGGCAATCAGCCCCAGCATTTT. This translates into CASAWTEGNQPQHF.